This entry lists 22 T cell receptor beta chains sequenced from one sample in a study of T-cell reconstitution after alpha-beta-depleted transplantation in children. A library of TCRbeta sequences, prepared with unique molecular identifiers, was generated. TCRdb independently ran MiXCR on the PCR reads; one entry per CDR3 protein. This table has 750,000 to 950,000 distinct CDR3 sequences, roughly 15% appearing once. The material sequenced was PBMCs, mostly from graft donor cells, taken 360 days after TCRalphabeta/CD19-depleted stem cell transplant. All receptors come from a male patient younger than 18 who had a stem cell transplant for acute lymphoblastic leukemia, so the T cells may come from the graft donor.

The V and J genes are TRBV29-1 and TRBJ2-7; D is undetermined. V shed 4 bases and J shed 7 bases, with 14 bases lying between them. This CDR3 comprises 12 residues. CDR1 is SQVTM, CDR2 ANQGSEA, per germline. CDR3 sequence reads: CSVVGNLREQYF. As DNA, the CDR3 is TGCAGCGTTGTGGGTAATTTACGTGAGCAGTACTTC.

There are many counts of this clonotype. The chain combines TRBV5-1 with TRBJ2-5; D call uncertain. The germline V and J ends were trimmed by 0 bases and 1 base, with 1 base remaining between them. This CDR3 has 12 residues. From germline, CDR1 is SGHRS and CDR2 YFSETQ. This chain's CDR3 is CASSLAQETQYF. The CDR3 DNA reads as TGCGCCAGCAGCTTGGCCCAAGAGACCCAGTACTTC.

A few counts support this clonotype. The CDR3 reads CASSLRVTSNQPQHF. The CDR3 nucleotides are TGTGCCAGCAGCCTTAGGGTCACAAGCAATCAGCCCCAGCATTTT. The J gene is TRBJ1-5, the V gene TRBV27; D call uncertain. The CDR3 has 15 residues. The V gene lost 6 bases and the J gene lost 1 base, with 13 bases spanning the gap. Germline CDR1 is MNHEY and CDR2 is SMNVEV (reference sequence).

Concerning this clonotype itself: A junction end diverges from the germline sequence, so it may reflect a read error. The chain couples TRBV29-1 to TRBJ2-7; no reliable D call. CDR1 SQVTM and CDR2 ANQGSEA come from the germline V gene. CDR3 size: 12 residues. The CDR3 loop reads CSALKYSSEQYF. CDR3 DNA sequence: TGCAGCGCCTTGAAGTACTCCTCCGAGCAGTACTTC.

V usage is TRBV29-1 and J usage is TRBJ2-7; possible D gene TRBD2, 5 bases. The CDR3 runs 15 residues. Deletions cut 0 bases from V and 2 bases from J, with 14 bases between. The germline CDR1 and CDR2 sequences are SQVTM and ANQGSEA. For the CDR3, the DNA is TGCAGCGTTGAAGATGACGTGGGAGAAGCCTACGAGCAGTACTTC. Translation gives CSVEDDVGEAYEQYF.

This sequence joins TRBV7-3 and TRBJ2-5, with D unclear. The V end was cut by 3 bases, the J end by 1 base, with 15 bases between. The CDR3 runs 16 residues. Germline V gene sequence: CDR1 SGHTA, CDR2 FQGTGA. The CDR3 DNA follows: TGTGCCAGCAGCTTCGGTCTTGGGTTGCCCCAAGAGACCCAGTACTTC. Encoded protein: CASSFGLGLPQETQYF.

This clonotype appeared a few times. The chain carries TRBV20-1 and TRBJ2-3; 7 positions match TRBD1. The V and J ends lost 3 bases and 8 bases, in that order; junction bases with no gene match: 11. The CDR3 totals 14 residues. CDR1 DFQATT and CDR2 SNEGSKA come from the germline V gene (reference sequence). The CDR3 is CSARLRQGRGTQYF. In nucleotides, the CDR3 is TGCAGTGCTAGGCTTCGACAGGGTAGGGGTACGCAGTATTTT.

This rearrangement joins TRBV19 to TRBJ2-1; D is uncertain. Germline V gene data show CDR1 as LNHDA and CDR2 as SQIVND (reference sequence). The CDR3 sequence is 12 residues long. V gave up 9 bases and J gave up 5 bases, with 11 bases separating them. The DNA of the CDR3 is TGTGCCAGCGCGGTGTGGGACAATGAGCAGTTCTTC. Its protein product is CASAVWDNEQFF.

This clonotype occurred many times. The rearrangement joins TRBV7-6 to TRBJ2-7; possible D gene TRBD2, 5 bases. The CDR3 is made up of 15 amino acids. The germline CDR1 and CDR2 sequences are SGHVS and FNYEAQ. Trimming pared 1 base from V and 0 bases from J, leaving 10 bases between. The CDR3 nucleotides read TGTGCCAGCAGCTTAGGCTCGCGGGTCTCCTACGAGCAGTACTTC. It specifies CASSLGSRVSYEQYF.

V and J are TRBV6-5 and TRBJ2-1; 12 nucleotides line up with TRBD2. The length of the CDR3 is 18 residues. V lost 2 bases, J lost 9 bases, and 14 bases stayed unmatched. Germline-derived CDR1 and CDR2 are MNHEY and SVGAGI. The CDR3 reads CASSYNLSPGLAGLEQFF. The CDR3 coding sequence is TGTGCCAGCAGTTACAATTTATCCCCAGGACTAGCGGGACTTGAGCAGTTCTTC.

This clonotype was counted between two and nine times. V usage is TRBV7-3 and J usage is TRBJ2-3; a possible D gene is TRBD2 (6 bases). CDR3 size: 15 residues. Germline V gene data show CDR1 as SGHTA and CDR2 as FQGTGA. V was clipped by 5 bases and J by 1 base, with 13 bases between them. CDR3 nucleotides: TGTGCCAGCAGCCCGATGGGGGGTCGCACAGATACGCAGTATTTT. It translates to CASSPMGGRTDTQYF.

This clonotype has a count of ten or more. V usage is TRBV5-1 and J usage is TRBJ1-3; D perhaps matches TRBD1 (5 bases). Germline values: CDR1 SGHRS, CDR2 YFSETQ. V lost 4 bases and J 0 bases, leaving 11 bases between the germline ends. This CDR3 contains 15 residues. DNA for the CDR3: TGCGCCAGCAGCACCGGGACCAGCTCTGGAAACACCATATATTTT. This codes for CASSTGTSSGNTIYF.

The CDR3 DNA follows: TGTGCCAGCAGGCCCCTAGCGGGAGTGAACTACGAGCAGTACTTC. Translating gives CASRPLAGVNYEQYF. The chain recombines TRBV6-1 with TRBJ2-7; TRBD2 matches 10 bases. This CDR3 region has 15 residues. Germline V gene sequence: CDR1 MNHNS, CDR2 SASEGT. Losses at the gene ends were 6 bases for V and 3 bases for J; bases not matched to a gene: 8.

This clonotype turned up a few times. The chain employs TRBV11-2 and TRBJ2-1; D might be TRBD1 (6 bases). In germline, CDR1 is SGHAT, CDR2 FQNNGV. V was pared by 5 bases and J by 5 bases, with 19 bases between. This CDR3 is built from 16 residues. The CDR3 DNA follows: TGTGCCAGCAGCCTGGGTAAAGGACAGCGTGACAATGAGCAGTTCTTC. Its translation is CASSLGKGQRDNEQFF. Full variable domain (rest looked up from reference TRBV11-2 and TRBJ2-1): EAGVAQSPRYKIIEKRQSVAFWCNPISGHATLYWYQQILGQGPKLLIQFQNNGVVDDSQLPKDRFSAERLKGVDSTLKIQPAKLEDSAVYLCASSLGKGQRDNEQFFGPGTRLTVL.

This chain links TRBV6-5 with TRBJ2-3; the D is unclear. Germline CDR1 MNHEY, CDR2 SVGAGI. The V end lost 0 bases, the J end lost 2 bases, and 6 bases lay between the germline ends. The CDR3 is 14 residues long. CDR3 DNA: TGTGCCAGCAGTTACTCGACCCACACAGATACGCAGTATTTT. Its translation: CASSYSTHTDTQYF.

CDR3 bases: TGTGCCAGCAGCTTAGGCCGCCCGCGGGAGACCCAGTACTTC. It is translated as CASSLGRPRETQYF. The rearrangement links TRBV7-4 to TRBJ2-5; D ambiguous. The CDR3 is made up of 14 amino acids. The germline V gene has CDR1 SGHVT and CDR2 SQSDAQ. The V gene lost 1 base and the J gene lost 5 bases, with 11 bases spanning the gap.

At least ten counts were recorded for this clonotype. The genes are TRBV5-1 and TRBJ2-7, with TRBD1 as a possible D gene (5 bases). Germline CDR1 SGHRS, CDR2 YFSETQ. Trimming removed 2 bases from V and 3 bases from J, with 18 bases in between. This CDR3 is 16 amino acids long. The chain's CDR3 is CASSLNVGTGYYEQYF. CDR3 in DNA: TGCGCCAGCAGCTTAAACGTCGGAACAGGCTACTACGAGCAGTACTTC. Looking up the rest from reference TRBV5-1 and TRBJ2-7 gives the full variable domain: KAGVTQTPRYLIKTRGQQVTLSCSPISGHRSVSWYQQTPGQGLQFLFEYFSETQRNKGNFPGRFSGRQFSNSRSEMNVSTLELGDSALYLCASSLNVGTGYYEQYFGPGTRLTVT.

The table lists this clonotype with a few counts. This chain links TRBV2 with TRBJ2-1; TRBD2 matches 12 bases. The junction had 20 bases not matched to a gene; V was cut back by 6 bases and J by 8 bases. Germline assignment: CDR1 SNHLY and CDR2 FYNNEI. The CDR3 extends over 19 amino acids. The CDR3 sequence: CASRTSPPFKLAGGDEQFF. The CDR3 nucleotides read TGTGCCAGCAGGACCTCTCCCCCGTTTAAACTAGCGGGGGGCGATGAGCAGTTCTTC. Complete variable domain (other parts from reference TRBV2 and TRBJ2-1): EPEVTQTPSHQVTQMGQEVILRCVPISNHLYFYWYRQILGQKVEFLVSFYNNEISEKSEIFDDQFSVERPDGSNFTLKIRSTKLEDSAMYFCASRTSPPFKLAGGDEQFFGPGTRLTVL.

In this sample, this clonotype turned up many times. The V and J genes are TRBV7-3 and TRBJ2-5; 9 nucleotides match TRBD2. The CDR3 extends over 17 amino acids. In germline, CDR1 is SGHTA, CDR2 FQGTGA. Trimming removed 5 bases from V and 6 bases from J; junction bases left unmatched: 16. CDR3 loop: CASSASPGLAGLKTQYF. The CDR3 nucleotides read TGTGCCAGCAGCGCGTCTCCGGGACTAGCTGGTTTGAAGACCCAGTACTTC.

The chain has TRBV4-1 and TRBJ1-2; possible D gene TRBD1, 5 bases. This CDR3 has 14 residues. V was cut by 1 base and J by 5 bases, with 11 bases left in between. In germline, CDR1 is MGHRA, CDR2 YSYEKL. CDR3 nucleotide sequence: TGCGCCAGCAGCCAAGTCATCAGGGAGTATGGCTACACCTTC. It codes for CASSQVIREYGYTF.

This chain joins TRBV3-1 and TRBJ2-3; TRBD1 aligns across 7 bases. This CDR3 region has 14 residues. The germline CDR1 and CDR2 sequences are LGHDT and YNNKEL (reference sequence). V lost 8 bases, J lost 2 bases, and 7 bases stayed unmatched. CDR3 coding DNA: TGTGCCAGCCACAAGGGGGCCTTCACAGATACGCAGTATTTT. Its translation is CASHKGAFTDTQYF.

With respect to this clonotype: Being one base from a much bigger clone, this may be a read error. This chain uses TRBV5-1 with TRBJ2-7; D gene ambiguous. The ends were cut back, 0 bases at V and 3 bases at J, with 13 bases in the middle. The CDR3 sequence is 15 residues long. Looked up from germline, CDR1 is SGHRS and CDR2 is YFSETQ. The CDR3 DNA is TGCGCCAGCAGCTTGGGACTCCCGCGTCACTACGAGCAGTACTTC. Translation: CASSLGLPRHYEQYF.